This is a list of T cell receptor beta chains from one sample in a study of control samples from healthy donors and cancer patients. Produced via immunoSEQ multiplex PCR; TCRdb's table is partial and in-frame only. Found here are about 120,000 clones, around 86% of them singletons; the top ten hold 8% to 9%. The sample was blood. These TCRs come from a man between 40 and 49 years old in good health. Both conserved end residues are part of each CDR3. Size is stated for part of the rows, as once, few or many counts, or as a class when the clone is expanded.

few TRBV7-8 CASSFLSSPQHF
- TRBV12-3/TRBV12-4 CASSSTGHGFF
- TRBV2 CASSDRQGRNNSPLHF
- TRBV9 CASSVVPGAGNTIYF
- TRBV19 CASSTIAGTDTQYF
- TRBV24-1 CATSHSGGARETQYF
- TRBV2 CASSRSTEFNEKLFF
- TRBV11-3 CASSARPPWGSYEQYF
- TRBV4-1 CASSQDRALAGLNEQFF
- TRBV2 CASTVGQRGNEKLFF
- TRBV7-9 CASSSRSIGSPDTQYF
- TRBV9 CASSGGVSSYNSPLHF
- TRBV6-1 CASSERTGTYGYTF
- TRBV10-2 CASSATGTSYDTQYF
- TRBV5-1 CASSLDPGELFF
- TRBV5-8 CASTPIAYEQYF
- TRBV11-3 CASSPYRLAYEQYF
- TRBV2 CASSELRGGGTDTQYF
- TRBV7-3 CASSLNTEASGYTF
- TRBV5-1 CASSSGGPEAFF
- TRBV5-1 CASSSPGNSPLHF
few TRBV7-9 CASSSLAGVNTGELFF
- TRBV7-9 CASSPPRGQSSYEQYF
- TRBV7-2 CASSAAQPGANVLTF
- TRBV12-3/TRBV12-4 CASRTRGADTQYF
- TRBV29-1 CSVEVGQSTEAFF
- TRBV20-1 CSASGDSYEQYF
- TRBV6-5 CASSLRTGNEKLFF
- TRBV5-5 CASSQRGISTDTQYF
- TRBV14 CASSQGAGGSTDTQYF
- TRBV4-3 CASSPWGASTDTQYF
- TRBV11-3 CASSYTGLGNTIYF
- TRBV4-3 CASSAPERGRGEQFF
- TRBV25-1 CASSELERGAQEKLFF
- TRBV7-8 CASSPNRGGQETQYF
- TRBV5-6 CASSVRETQYF
- TRBV24-1 CATSDSSVREAFF
- TRBV7-2 CASTQGLAGAPRETQYF
- TRBV6-6 CASSAGRVVSETQYF
- TRBV5-1 CASSLEGQTNTGELFF
- TRBV30 CAWRGQGGYGYTF
- TRBV12-3/TRBV12-4 CASRSGQGDGYTF
- TRBV18 CASSQRDPMNTEAFF
few TRBV4-3 CASSRGRGNQPQHF
- TRBV4-1 CASSTGGSGETQYF
- TRBV11-2 CASSLGPGSNQPQHF
- TRBV3-1/TRBV3-2 CASSPRSGQRRSSYNEQFF
- TRBV12-3/TRBV12-4 CASTSAGSYGYTF
- TRBV6-5 CASRLSGASTDTQYF
once TRBV4-3 CASSQENRAYEQYF
- TRBV5-1 CASSLLAGSETQYF
- TRBV2 CARATGGGYGYTF
- TRBV9 CASSVSGVNEQFF
once TRBV6-5 CASSYSSPQGYGYTF
- TRBV3-1/TRBV3-2 CASSPGTGGNEKLFF
- TRBV19 CASSSPGGVTGELFF
- TRBV10-3 CAISVSGGHEQYF
- TRBV7-7 CASSLASGGSYEQYF
- TRBV3-1/TRBV3-2 CASSQGHLRQGDNQPQHF
- TRBV5-3 CARSFSSGGAHNEQFF